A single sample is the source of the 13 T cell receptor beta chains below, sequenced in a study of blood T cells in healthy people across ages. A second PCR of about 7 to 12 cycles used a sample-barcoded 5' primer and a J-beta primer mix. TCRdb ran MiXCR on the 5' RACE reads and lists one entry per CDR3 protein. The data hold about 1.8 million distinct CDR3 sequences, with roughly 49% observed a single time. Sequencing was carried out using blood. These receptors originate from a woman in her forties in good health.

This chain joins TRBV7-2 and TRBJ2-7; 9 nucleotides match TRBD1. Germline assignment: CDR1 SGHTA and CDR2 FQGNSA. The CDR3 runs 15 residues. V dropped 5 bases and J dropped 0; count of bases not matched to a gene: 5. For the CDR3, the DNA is TGTGCCAGCAGCCGAACAGGGGGCTTCTCCTACGAGCAGTACTTC. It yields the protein CASSRTGGFSYEQYF.

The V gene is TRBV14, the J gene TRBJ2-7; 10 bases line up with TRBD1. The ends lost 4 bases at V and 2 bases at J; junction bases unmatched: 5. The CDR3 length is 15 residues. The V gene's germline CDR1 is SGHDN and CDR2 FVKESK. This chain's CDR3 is CASSRWGQGTYEQYF. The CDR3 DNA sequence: TGTGCCAGCAGCCGATGGGGACAGGGGACCTACGAGCAGTACTTC.

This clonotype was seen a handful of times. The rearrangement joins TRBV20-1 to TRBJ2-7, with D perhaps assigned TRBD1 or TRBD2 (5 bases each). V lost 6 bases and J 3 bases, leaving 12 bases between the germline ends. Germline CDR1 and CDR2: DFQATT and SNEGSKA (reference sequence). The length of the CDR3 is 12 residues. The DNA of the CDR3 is TGCAGTGCGGGGGTCAAAAACTACGAGCAGTACTTC. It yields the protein CSAGVKNYEQYF.

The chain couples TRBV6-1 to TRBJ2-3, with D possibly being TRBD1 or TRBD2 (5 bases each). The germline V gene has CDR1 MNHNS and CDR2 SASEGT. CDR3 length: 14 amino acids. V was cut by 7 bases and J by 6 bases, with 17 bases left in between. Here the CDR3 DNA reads TGTGCCAGCATCGAGGGGTTAGGTAGGGATACGCAGTATTTT. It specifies CASIEGLGRDTQYF.

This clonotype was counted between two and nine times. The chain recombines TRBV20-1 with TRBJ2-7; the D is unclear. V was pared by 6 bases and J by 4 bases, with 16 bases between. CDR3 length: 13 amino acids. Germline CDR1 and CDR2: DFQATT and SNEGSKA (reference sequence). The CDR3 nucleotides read TGCAGTGCCCCGTTGGGGAATAGGTACGAGCAGTACTTC. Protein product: CSAPLGNRYEQYF.

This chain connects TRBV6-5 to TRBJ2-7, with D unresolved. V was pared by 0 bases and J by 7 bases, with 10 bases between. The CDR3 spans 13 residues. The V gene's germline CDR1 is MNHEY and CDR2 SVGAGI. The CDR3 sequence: CASSYSHGDEQYF. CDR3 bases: TGTGCCAGCAGTTACTCGCATGGGGATGAGCAGTACTTC.

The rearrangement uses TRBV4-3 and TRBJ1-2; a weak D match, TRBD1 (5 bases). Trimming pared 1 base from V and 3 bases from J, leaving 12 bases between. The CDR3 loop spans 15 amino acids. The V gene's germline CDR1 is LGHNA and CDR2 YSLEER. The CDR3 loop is CASSQGTIRDYGYTF. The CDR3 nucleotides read TGCGCCAGCAGCCAAGGGACAATTAGGGACTATGGCTACACCTTC.

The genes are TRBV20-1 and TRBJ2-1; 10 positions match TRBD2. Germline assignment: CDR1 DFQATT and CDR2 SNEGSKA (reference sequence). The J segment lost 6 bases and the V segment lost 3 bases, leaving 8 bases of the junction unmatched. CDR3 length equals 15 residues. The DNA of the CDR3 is TGCAGTGCTAGCAGACAGCGGGGGGGCGGCAATGAGCAGTTCTTC. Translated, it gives CSASRQRGGGNEQFF.

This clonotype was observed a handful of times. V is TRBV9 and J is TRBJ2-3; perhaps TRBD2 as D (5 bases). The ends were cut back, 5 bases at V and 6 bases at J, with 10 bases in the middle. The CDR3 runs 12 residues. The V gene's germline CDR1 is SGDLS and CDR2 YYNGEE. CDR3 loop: CASRHSGDTQYF. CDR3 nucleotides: TGTGCCAGCAGGCATTCGGGGGATACGCAGTATTTT.

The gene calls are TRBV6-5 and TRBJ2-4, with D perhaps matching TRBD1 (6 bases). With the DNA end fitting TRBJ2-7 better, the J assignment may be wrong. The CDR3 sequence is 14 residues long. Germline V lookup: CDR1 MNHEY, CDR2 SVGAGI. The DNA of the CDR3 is TGTGCCAGCAACCCTCCGGGACAAAACTACGAGCAGTACTTC. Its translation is CASNPPGQNYEQYF.

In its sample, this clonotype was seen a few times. CDR3 bases: TGTGCCAGCACCACACTAGCGGGGGGGCTGGCAGATACGCAGTATTTT. Protein sequence: CASTTLAGGLADTQYF. The V and J genes are TRBV2 and TRBJ2-3; 13 bases agree with TRBD2. CDR3 size: 16 residues. V was clipped by 7 bases and J by 4 bases; unmatched bases: 8. Germline lookup yields CDR1 SNHLY and CDR2 FYNNEI. Using reference TRBV2 and TRBJ2-3 for the parts outside the CDR3, the full variable domain is EPEVTQTPSHQVTQMGQEVILRCVPISNHLYFYWYRQILGQKVEFLVSFYNNEISEKSEIFDDQFSVERPDGSNFTLKIRSTKLEDSAMYFCASTTLAGGLADTQYFGPGTRLTVL.

The CDR3 region is CASSPLDSYGYTF. The CDR3 coding sequence is TGTGCCAGCTCACCACTGGACAGCTATGGCTACACCTTC. V usage is TRBV18 and J usage is TRBJ1-2, with D tentatively TRBD1 (6 bases). V was cut by 1 base and J by 4 bases, with 7 bases left in between. Per germline, CDR1 KGHSH and CDR2 LQKENI. The length of the CDR3 is 13 residues.

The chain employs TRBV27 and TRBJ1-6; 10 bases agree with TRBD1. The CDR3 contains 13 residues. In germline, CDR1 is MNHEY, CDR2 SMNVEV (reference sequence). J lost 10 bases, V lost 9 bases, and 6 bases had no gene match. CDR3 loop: CASRTGGRSPLHF. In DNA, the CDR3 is TGTGCCAGTAGGACAGGGGGTCGCTCACCCCTCCACTTT.